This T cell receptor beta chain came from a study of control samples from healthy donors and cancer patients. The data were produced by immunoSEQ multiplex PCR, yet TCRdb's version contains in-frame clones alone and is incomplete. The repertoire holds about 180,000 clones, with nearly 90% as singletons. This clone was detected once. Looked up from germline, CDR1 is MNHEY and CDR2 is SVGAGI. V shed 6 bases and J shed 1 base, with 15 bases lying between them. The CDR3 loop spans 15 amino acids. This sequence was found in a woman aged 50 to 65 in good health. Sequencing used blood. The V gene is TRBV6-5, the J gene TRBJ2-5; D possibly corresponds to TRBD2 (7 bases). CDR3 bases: TGTGCCAGCAGCCTGTTGGCGGGGGCCCAAGAGACCCAGTACTTC. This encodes CASSLLAGAQETQYF.